This is a list of T cell receptor beta chains from one sample in a study of blood T cell repertoires in COVID-19. Method: immunoSEQ multiplex PCR; TCRdb's copy keeps in-frame clones and lacks some. The data show about 310,000 clones, 89% seen once. Sequencing was carried out using PBMCs or T cells enriched from blood (not recorded which). These receptors originate from a woman in her thirties or forties who had recovered from COVID-19. CDR3s include the opening cysteine and the closing phenylalanine or tryptophan. The D gene is left open where the match is weak. The size entry is marked missing in some rows and otherwise reads once, few, many or a size class.

TRBJ2-7	TRBV6-5	TRBD1	once	CASSYSRGQPYEQYF	TGTGCCAGCAGTTACTCGAGGGGACAGCCCTACGAGCAGTACTTC
TRBJ2-5	TRBV19	.	.	CASSISASAGQETQYF	TGTGCCAGTAGTATATCGGCTAGCGCGGGACAAGAGACCCAGTACTTC
TRBJ2-3	TRBV3-1/TRBV3-2	.	.	CASSQGAGGTDTQYF	TGTGCCAGCAGCCAAGGAGCGGGTGGCACAGATACGCAGTATTTT
TRBJ2-2	TRBV7-6	.	.	CASSLDRSRGDTGELFF	TGTGCCAGCAGCTTAGATCGATCCAGGGGGGACACCGGGGAGCTGTTTTTT
TRBJ2-7	TRBV29-1	TRBD2	.	CSASLAGSYEQYF	TGCAGCGCTTCGCTAGCGGGATCATACGAGCAGTACTTC
TRBJ2-5	TRBV30	.	.	CAWSVQVGETQYF	TGTGCCTGGAGTGTACAGGTCGGAGAGACCCAGTACTTC
TRBJ2-1	TRBV7-2	TRBD2	once	CASSGLSGALYNEQFF	TGTGCCAGCAGCGGGCTAAGCGGGGCCCTGTACAATGAGCAGTTCTTC
TRBJ2-7	TRBV5-8	.	.	CASSQPTRMDTFPYEQYF	TGTGCCAGCAGCCAACCCACCCGAATGGACACGTTTCCCTACGAGCAGTACTTC
TRBJ2-7	TRBV5-1	TRBD1	.	CASSLTGVYEQYF	TGCGCCAGCAGTTTGACAGGGGTCTACGAGCAGTACTTC
TRBJ1-3	TRBV27	TRBD1	.	CASSLIPGTASGNTIYF	TGTGCCAGCAGTTTGATTCCCGGGACAGCCTCTGGAAACACCATATATTTT
TRBJ2-7	TRBV9	.	.	CASSPNRGTSYEQYF	TGTGCCAGCAGCCCCAATCGAGGGACTTCCTACGAGCAGTACTTC
TRBJ1-5	TRBV30	.	.	CAWKTGGEPQHF	TGTGCCTGGAAAACGGGGGGGGAGCCCCAGCATTTT
TRBJ1-5	TRBV19	TRBD1	once	CASSIGNDRGGNQPQHF	TGTGCCAGTAGTATAGGAAACGACAGGGGAGGCAATCAGCCCCAGCATTTT
TRBJ2-6	TRBV10-3	.	once	CAIGARQSGANVLTF	TGTGCCATCGGGGCCCGGCAGTCTGGGGCCAACGTCCTGACTTTC
TRBJ2-3	TRBV2	.	.	CASSARTGGTDTQYF	TGTGCCAGCAGTGCCCGGACGGGGGGCACAGATACGCAGTATTTT
TRBJ2-3	TRBV5-1	.	few	CASSRGGGGGTDTQYF	TGCGCCAGCAGCAGGGGTGGCGGTGGGGGCACAGATACGCAGTATTTT
TRBJ2-4	TRBV7-2	TRBD1	.	CASSLPQGAKNIQYF	TGTGCCAGCAGCTTACCACAGGGGGCCAAAAACATTCAGTACTTC
TRBJ1-2	TRBV9	.	.	CASSPGYGYTF	TGTGCCAGCAGCCCGGGTTATGGCTACACCTTC
TRBJ1-1	TRBV5-1	.	.	CASSLVVGTEAFF	TGCGCCAGCAGCTTGGTTGTCGGCACTGAAGCTTTCTTT
TRBJ1-1	TRBV5-1	TRBD1	.	CASRKSGGTEAFF	TGCGCCAGCAGAAAATCAGGGGGGACTGAAGCTTTCTTT
TRBJ1-6	TRBV2	TRBD1	.	CASSGDREVSPLHF	TGTGCCAGCAGTGGGGACAGGGAGGTTTCACCCCTCCACTTT
TRBJ2-2	TRBV2	.	.	CASSGRRAINTGELFF	TGTGCCAGCAGTGGTCGGAGAGCGATTAACACCGGGGAGCTGTTTTTT
TRBJ1-1	TRBV27	TRBD1	.	CASSLGQVNTEAFF	TGTGCCAGCAGTTTGGGACAGGTAAACACTGAAGCTTTCTTT
TRBJ1-5	TRBV21-1	.	.	CASSNYLQHF	TGTGCCAGCAGCAACTATCTCCAGCATTTT
TRBJ2-1	TRBV7-9	TRBD2	.	CASSLTTGLANYNEQFF	TGTGCCAGCAGCTTAACTACGGGACTAGCGAATTACAATGAGCAGTTCTTC
TRBJ1-5	TRBV28	.	.	CASSLEAPAQPQHF	TGTGCCAGCAGTTTGGAGGCGCCGGCGCAGCCCCAGCATTTT
TRBJ2-1	TRBV19	.	.	CASTHLPGRGEGNEQFF	TGTGCCAGTACCCACCTCCCCGGCAGGGGTGAAGGGAATGAGCAGTTCTTC
TRBJ2-2	TRBV6-6	TRBD1	.	CASSWTGKNTGELFF	TGTGCCAGCAGTTGGACAGGGAAGAACACCGGGGAGCTGTTTTTT
TRBJ1-5	TRBV7-2	.	.	CASSLERGLYQPQHF	TGTGCCAGCAGCTTAGAAAGGGGGTTGTATCAGCCCCAGCATTTT
TRBJ1-1	TRBV4-1	TRBD1	.	CASSQVRGRTEAFF	TGCGCCAGCAGCCAAGTGAGGGGGCGGACTGAAGCTTTCTTT
TRBJ1-2	TRBV7-9	TRBD1	.	CASSPDRGTLHGYTF	TGTGCCAGCAGCCCCGACAGGGGGACCCTTCATGGCTACACCTTC
TRBJ2-7	TRBV29-1	.	.	CSGQRGRGAEQYF	TGCAGCGGCCAACGGGGTCGGGGGGCGGAGCAGTACTTC
TRBJ2-3	TRBV10-3	.	.	CAISLTGDTQYF	TGTGCCATCAGTCTGACAGGTGATACGCAGTATTTT
TRBJ1-2	TRBV11-2	TRBD1	once	CASSLTGGKIYGYTF	TGTGCCAGCAGCCTTACAGGGGGCAAGATCTATGGCTACACCTTC
TRBJ2-5	TRBV3-1/TRBV3-2	.	.	CASSPTKREKETQYF	TGTGCCAGCAGCCCGACTAAGAGGGAAAAAGAGACCCAGTACTTC
TRBJ2-1	TRBV2	TRBD2	.	CASSVRLAGLLVDYNEQFF	TGTGCCAGCAGTGTGAGGCTAGCGGGCCTCCTGGTCGACTACAATGAGCAGTTCTTC
TRBJ2-2	TRBV19	TRBD2	.	CASRPTSGNTGELFF	TGTGCCAGTAGGCCGACTAGCGGAAACACCGGGGAGCTGTTTTTT
TRBJ2-2	TRBV4-1	TRBD2	.	CASSQLGLADTGELFF	TGCGCCAGCAGCCAATTGGGACTAGCTGACACCGGGGAGCTGTTTTTT
TRBJ2-2	TRBV18	TRBD1	.	CASSQGQANTGELFF	TGTGCCAGCTCACAGGGACAGGCGAACACCGGGGAGCTGTTTTTT
TRBJ2-2	TRBV7-3	.	.	CASSLLHLNTGELFF	TGTGCCAGCAGCTTATTACACCTGAACACCGGGGAGCTGTTTTTT
TRBJ2-3	TRBV14	.	.	CASSQDVATKYTDTQYF	TGTGCCAGCAGCCAAGATGTGGCCACTAAATACACAGATACGCAGTATTTT
TRBJ1-5	TRBV7-2	TRBD1	once	CASSLGPTGGDNQPQHF	TGTGCCAGCAGCTTAGGTCCCACAGGGGGCGACAATCAGCCCCAGCATTTT
TRBJ2-7	TRBV6-2/TRBV6-3	.	.	CASSVQGDYEQYF	TGTGCCAGCAGCGTCCAGGGTGACTACGAGCAGTACTTC
TRBJ2-1	TRBV30	.	.	CAWSVRRDEQFF	TGTGCCTGGAGTGTACGGCGGGATGAGCAGTTCTTC
TRBJ1-2	TRBV6-5	.	once	CASSRSGGGYGYTF	TGTGCCAGCAGTAGGAGTGGGGGCGGCTATGGCTACACCTTC
TRBJ1-5	TRBV30	TRBD1	.	CAWSVGDREDQPQHF	TGTGCCTGGAGTGTAGGGGACAGGGAGGATCAGCCCCAGCATTTT
TRBJ2-1	TRBV27	TRBD2	.	CASSPFTGLAGNNEQFF	TGTGCCAGCAGTCCCTTTACTGGACTAGCGGGAAACAATGAGCAGTTCTTC
TRBJ1-1	TRBV28	.	.	CASTTGGHTEAFF	TGTGCCAGCACAACCGGGGGGCACACTGAAGCTTTCTTT
TRBJ2-1	TRBV5-6	.	.	CASSFDKGGNEQFF	TGTGCCAGCAGCTTTGATAAGGGCGGGAATGAGCAGTTCTTC
TRBJ2-3	TRBV4-3	TRBD1	once	CASSQDRQGADTQYF	TGCGCCAGCAGCCAAGATCGACAGGGGGCAGATACGCAGTATTTT
TRBJ2-7	TRBV7-9	.	once	CASSLGVTETYEQYF	TGTGCCAGCAGCTTAGGGGTGACAGAGACCTACGAGCAGTACTTC
TRBJ2-7	TRBV13	TRBD1	.	CASSSMDRAYEQYF	TGTGCCAGCAGCTCAATGGACAGGGCCTACGAGCAGTACTTC
TRBJ1-5	TRBV6-5	.	.	CASSPLRGQPQHF	TGTGCCAGCTCACCGTTGAGAGGTCAGCCCCAGCATTTT
TRBJ2-1	TRBV9	TRBD2	.	CASSVTPRAGVVNEQFF	TGTGCCAGCAGCGTAACCCCCCGAGCGGGAGTTGTCAATGAGCAGTTCTTC
TRBJ2-3	TRBV7-2	.	.	CASSSSTDTQYF	TGTGCCAGCAGCTCTAGCACAGATACGCAGTATTTT